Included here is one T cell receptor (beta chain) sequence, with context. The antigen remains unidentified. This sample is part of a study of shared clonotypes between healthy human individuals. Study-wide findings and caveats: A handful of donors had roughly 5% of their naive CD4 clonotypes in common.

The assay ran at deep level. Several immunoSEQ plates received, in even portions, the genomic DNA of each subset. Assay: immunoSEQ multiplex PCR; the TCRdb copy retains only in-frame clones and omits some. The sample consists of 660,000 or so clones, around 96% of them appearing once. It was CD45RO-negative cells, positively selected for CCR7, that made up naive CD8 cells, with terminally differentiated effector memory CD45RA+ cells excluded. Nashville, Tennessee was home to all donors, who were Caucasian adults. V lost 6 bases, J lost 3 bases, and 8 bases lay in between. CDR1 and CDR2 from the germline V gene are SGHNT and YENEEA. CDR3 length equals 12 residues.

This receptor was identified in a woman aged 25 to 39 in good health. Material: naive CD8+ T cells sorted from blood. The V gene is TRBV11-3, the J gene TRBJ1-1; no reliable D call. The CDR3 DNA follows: TGTGCCAGCAGTACGAGGTACACTGAAGCTTTCTTT. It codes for CASSTRYTEAFF.